Following are 28 T cell receptor beta chains from one sample sequenced in a study of blood T cell repertoires in COVID-19. Data came from immunoSEQ multiplex PCR; TCRdb stores just in-frame clones and leaves some out. The sample contains around 320,000 clones, 85% to 95% of which appear only once. Sequencing was performed on PBMCs or T cells enriched from blood (not recorded which). The receptor source for this set is a woman younger than 45 who had been exposed to COVID-19.

This chain links TRBV30 with TRBJ1-4, with a tentative D call TRBD1 (5 bases). V was trimmed by 5 bases and J by 6 bases, leaving 13 bases between them. Germline V gives CDR1 GTSNPN, CDR2 SVGIG (reference sequence). CDR3 length: 13 residues. The CDR3 DNA is TGTGCCTGGTCGCCCGGGGGGGATGAAAAACTGTTTTTT. Residues: CAWSPGGDEKLFF.

The chain recombines TRBV4-1 with TRBJ2-7, with a weak D call TRBD1 (6 bases). CDR3 length: 15 residues. V was shortened by 4 bases and J by 3 bases, with 16 bases between the two germline ends. In germline, CDR1 is MGHRA, CDR2 YSYEKL. CDR3 bases: TGCGCCAGCAGCCCTTTAGCTGGGGGCGGCTACGAGCAGTACTTC. Translated: CASSPLAGGGYEQYF.

CDR3 nucleotides: TGTGCCAGCAGCTTGGCCGAAGGTGGCGGGAACTATGGCTACACCTTC. Its translation: CASSLAEGGGNYGYTF. The chain uses TRBV5-4 and TRBJ1-2, with D uncertain. The germline CDR1 and CDR2 sequences are SGHNT and YYREEE (reference sequence). This CDR3 has 16 residues. Between the trimmed V and J ends, which lost 0 bases and 2 bases, there was a span of 14 bases.

This clone was observed at least ten times. The J gene is TRBJ1-1, the V gene TRBV11-2; tentatively, D is TRBD1 (6 bases). CDR1 is SGHAT and CDR2 is FQNNGV in the germline V gene. V lost 3 bases to trimming and J lost 1 base, with 21 bases between them. The CDR3 is 18 residues long. CDR3 residues: CASSLGWPGVFRNTEAFF. Here the CDR3 DNA reads TGTGCCAGCAGCTTGGGGTGGCCAGGGGTTTTTCGGAACACTGAAGCTTTCTTT.

The chain uses TRBV7-2 and TRBJ2-7; no reliable D call. The germline gives CDR1 SGHTA, CDR2 FQGNSA. The CDR3 loop spans 15 amino acids. The V end was cut by 5 bases, the J end by 0 bases, with 14 bases between. The CDR3 reads CASSHLVPSSYEQYF. CDR3 nucleotides: TGTGCCAGCAGCCACCTAGTCCCCAGCTCCTACGAGCAGTACTTC.

This clone was counted a single time. This chain links TRBV7-2 with TRBJ2-7; 7 bases line up with TRBD1. Per germline, CDR1 SGHTA and CDR2 FQGNSA. CDR3 length equals 14 residues. V lost 5 bases, J lost 4 bases, and 8 bases stayed unmatched. Here the CDR3 reads CASSPTGTAYEQYF. CDR3 coding DNA: TGTGCCAGCAGCCCAACCGGGACAGCATACGAGCAGTACTTC.

V gene TRBV9 combines with J gene TRBJ2-1, with 9 bases aligning to TRBD2. There are 16 residues in the CDR3. Germline values: CDR1 SGDLS, CDR2 YYNGEE. V gave up 0 bases and J gave up 5 bases; unmatched junction bases: 6. The CDR3 protein is CASSVGPAGGNNEQFF. CDR3 coding DNA: TGTGCCAGCAGCGTAGGCCCAGCGGGGGGTAACAATGAGCAGTTCTTC.

The chain combines TRBV29-1 with TRBJ2-1, with 9 nucleotides matching TRBD2. Per the germline V gene, CDR1 is SQVTM and CDR2 is ANQGSEA. The CDR3 spans 13 residues. The junction had 4 bases not matched to a gene; V was cut back by 4 bases and J by 6 bases. CDR3 bases: TGCAGCGTTGGGCGGGGGGGCCGCAATGAGCAGTTCTTC. This gives the protein CSVGRGGRNEQFF.

V usage is TRBV3-1 (or the pseudogene TRBV3-2) and J usage is TRBJ1-1; TRBD1 is a possible D gene (5 bases). The length of the CDR3 is 14 residues. CDR1 is LGHDT, CDR2 YNNKEL, per germline (reference sequence). With 5 bases removed from V and 0 bases from J, the gap between germline ends came to 10 bases. The CDR3 nucleotides are TGTGCCAGCAGCGCTTTACAGGTGAACACTGAAGCTTTCTTT. Translation: CASSALQVNTEAFF.

Details on this clone: The sample holds other DNA sequences that translate to the same CDR3. This sequence joins TRBV5-1 and TRBJ1-1; 7 nucleotides match TRBD1. The ends lost 3 bases at V and 2 bases at J; junction bases unmatched: 4. The CDR3 has 14 amino acids. Germline CDR1 and CDR2: SGHRS and YFSETQ. CDR3 protein: CASSSGQTNTEAFF. The CDR3, as DNA: TGCGCCAGCAGCTCGGGACAGACAAACACTGAAGCTTTCTTT.

This sequence joins TRBV9 and TRBJ2-3; D gene unclear. V was shortened by 4 bases and J by 2 bases, with 2 bases between the two germline ends. Germline loops: CDR1 SGDLS, CDR2 YYNGEE. The CDR3 length is 11 residues. The DNA of the CDR3 is TGTGCCAGCAGCCACACAGATACGCAGTATTTT. This encodes CASSHTDTQYF. Filled out from reference TRBV9 and TRBJ2-3, the complete variable domain reads DSGVTQTPKHLITATGQRVTLRCSPRSGDLSVYWYQQSLDQGLQFLIQYYNGEERAKGNILERFSAQQFPDLHSELNLSSLELGDSALYFCASSHTDTQYFGPGTRLTVL.

This clone was recorded only once. Other nucleotide sequences from this sample produce the same CDR3. V gene TRBV7-3 combines with J gene TRBJ2-6; tentatively, D is TRBD1 (5 bases). This CDR3 contains 14 residues. Germline V lookup: CDR1 SGHTA, CDR2 FQGTGA. With 5 bases removed from V and 2 bases from J, the gap between germline ends came to 7 bases. The CDR3 DNA is TGTGCCAGCAGCCCCAGGGCTGGGGCCAACGTCCTGACTTTC. Encoded protein: CASSPRAGANVLTF.

The genes are TRBV10-3 and TRBJ1-2; 10 positions match TRBD1. This CDR3 spans 14 amino acids. Germline CDR1 reads ENHRY; CDR2 reads SYGVKD. J gave up 4 bases and V 4 bases, and 3 bases lay outside the gene matches. CDR3: CAISGTGGSYGYTF. CDR3 bases: TGTGCCATCAGTGGGACAGGGGGATCCTATGGCTACACCTTC.

The rearrangement links TRBV20-1 to TRBJ2-3; possibly TRBD1 for D (5 bases). V lost 3 bases and J lost 6, with 19 bases in between. The germline V gene encodes CDR1 DFQATT and CDR2 SNEGSKA (reference sequence). The CDR3 spans 15 residues. CDR3 in amino acids: CSASYGHNFRDTQYF. CDR3 in DNA: TGCAGTGCTAGTTATGGACACAACTTTCGGGATACGCAGTATTTT.

The chain links TRBV10-3 to TRBJ2-7; the D gene is possibly TRBD1 (5 bases). Germline assignment: CDR1 ENHRY and CDR2 SYGVKD. The CDR3 length is 15 residues. With 10 bases removed from V and 2 bases from J, the gap between germline ends came to 21 bases. The DNA for the CDR3 is TGTGCCACCAAACCCACCTCGACAGTTACCTACGAGCAGTACTTC. This translates into CATKPTSTVTYEQYF.

The CDR3 loop reads CASSVSPGKDQPQHF. DNA for the CDR3: TGTGCCAGCAGCGTTTCTCCAGGGAAGGATCAGCCCCAGCATTTT. This chain joins TRBV9 and TRBJ1-5; possibly TRBD1 for D (5 bases). V dropped 2 bases and J dropped 5 bases, with 14 bases sitting between them. This CDR3 is built from 15 residues. Germline CDR1 is SGDLS and CDR2 is YYNGEE.

V gene TRBV6-5 combines with J gene TRBJ1-1; a weak D match, TRBD1 (6 bases). The germline V gene has CDR1 MNHEY and CDR2 SVGAGI. Trimming took off 6 bases at V and 3 bases at J, with 11 bases between the two ends. The length of the CDR3 is 13 residues. CDR3 coding DNA: TGTGCCAGCAGGGTGGACAGTTACACTGAAGCTTTCTTT. Translation: CASRVDSYTEAFF.

The chain couples TRBV5-5 to TRBJ1-2; D unclear. This CDR3 has 13 residues. Deletions cut 0 bases from V and 8 bases from J, with 11 bases between. Germline values: CDR1 SGHKS, CDR2 YYEKEE (reference sequence). Here the CDR3 reads CASSLGSGGGYTF. The CDR3 DNA is TGTGCCAGCAGCTTGGGGTCGGGAGGAGGCTACACCTTC.

V gene TRBV7-2 combines with J gene TRBJ2-7, with TRBD1 identical over 7 bases. The CDR3 runs 14 residues. Germline CDR1 SGHTA, CDR2 FQGNSA. V shed 3 bases and J 4 bases; nucleotides not matched to a gene: 6. The CDR3 DNA follows: TGTGCCAGCAGCTTCACCCCCAGGGGGTACGAGCAGTACTTC. Translating it yields CASSFTPRGYEQYF.

Remarks on this clone: Its ends do not fully match the called genes, so a read error is possible. The V and J genes are TRBV5-6 and TRBJ2-1; D not resolved. Per the germline V gene, CDR1 is SGHDT and CDR2 is YYEEEE. The CDR3 loop spans 14 amino acids. CDR3 residues: CASTLPGSYNEQFF. CDR3 coding DNA: TGTGCCAGCACCTTGCCGGGCTCCTACAATGAGCAGTTCTTC. Full variable domain (outside the CDR3, taken from reference TRBV5-6 and TRBJ2-1): DAGVTQSPTHLIKTRGQQVTLRCSPKSGHDTVSWYQQALGQGPQFIFQYYEEEERQRGNFPDRFSGHQFPNYSSELNVNALLLGDSALYLCASTLPGSYNEQFFGPGTRLTVL.

V and J are TRBV7-9 and TRBJ2-7; 8 bases match TRBD2. J was trimmed by 4 bases and V by 5 bases; bases with no gene match: 13. This CDR3 contains 16 residues. Germline-derived CDR1 and CDR2 are SEHNR and FQNEAQ (reference sequence). The CDR3 region has the DNA TGTGCCAGCAGCCCCGCGGGGGGTACCAGGTTGTACGAGCAGTACTTC. It specifies CASSPAGGTRLYEQYF.

The chain carries TRBV7-6 and TRBJ2-2; D not resolved. CDR1 and CDR2 from the germline V gene are SGHVS and FNYEAQ. V lost 5 bases to trimming and J lost 0 bases, with 13 bases between them. The CDR3 is made up of 16 amino acids. The CDR3 protein is CASSPTSAANTGELFF. As DNA, the CDR3 is TGTGCCAGCAGCCCCACCTCCGCGGCGAACACCGGGGAGCTGTTTTTT.

V usage is TRBV2 and J usage is TRBJ2-4; TRBD1 might be the D (6 bases). Trimming removed 5 bases at V and 7 bases at J, with 21 bases between. Per the germline V gene, CDR1 is SNHLY and CDR2 is FYNNEI. The CDR3 consists of 16 residues. CDR3 DNA: TGTGCCAGCAGTCGACTCCTTATATTGGACAGCAACATTCAGTACTTC. It translates to CASSRLLILDSNIQYF.

DNA for the CDR3: TGTGCCAGCAGTGTCGGGGGTAGAGGCTATGGCTACACCTTC. Protein product: CASSVGGRGYGYTF. V usage is TRBV2 and J usage is TRBJ1-2; possible D gene TRBD1, 5 bases. The germline V gene encodes CDR1 SNHLY and CDR2 FYNNEI. The V and J ends lost 4 bases and 4 bases respectively, with 13 bases between them. This CDR3 has 14 amino acids.

This clone was seen more than once but under ten times. The chain couples TRBV5-4 to TRBJ2-3; D is undetermined. Germline V gene data show CDR1 as SGHNT and CDR2 as YYREEE (reference sequence). The V end lost 0 bases, the J end lost 2 bases, and 7 bases lay between the germline ends. The CDR3 has 14 amino acids. CDR3 coding DNA: TGTGCCAGCAGCTTGGTTAAATCCACAGATACGCAGTATTTT. Amino acid sequence: CASSLVKSTDTQYF.

The chain is built from TRBV19 and TRBJ2-3; TRBD2 is a possible D gene (6 bases). Germline V gene lookup returns CDR1 LNHDA and CDR2 SQIVND (reference sequence). V was cut by 4 bases and J by 6 bases, with 20 bases left in between. This CDR3 is built from 16 residues. The CDR3 DNA reads as TGTGCCAGTAGTACCTCCGGGACTCACACCGGTGATACGCAGTATTTT. Its protein is CASSTSGTHTGDTQYF.

The chain is built from TRBV3-1 (or the pseudogene TRBV3-2) and TRBJ2-7; D gene uncertain. Trimming removed 4 bases from V and 0 bases from J, with 10 bases in between. Germline V gives CDR1 LGHDT, CDR2 YNNKEL (reference sequence). The CDR3 runs to 14 residues. The CDR3 DNA is TGTGCCAGCAGCCCCCTACCGAGCTCCTACGAGCAGTACTTC. Translating gives CASSPLPSSYEQYF.

The chain is built from TRBV18 and TRBJ1-5, with D tentatively TRBD1 (6 bases). Germline V gene lookup returns CDR1 KGHSH and CDR2 LQKENI. The CDR3 contains 16 residues. Trimming left V 0 bases short and J 3 bases short, with 12 bases between. CDR3 residues: CASSPPRGGDNQPQHF. CDR3 nucleotide sequence: TGTGCCAGCTCACCACCGAGAGGGGGTGACAATCAGCCCCAGCATTTT.